Listed below are T cell receptor beta chains from one sample, sequenced in a study of blood T cell repertoires in COVID-19. Produced via immunoSEQ multiplex PCR; TCRdb's table is partial and in-frame only. The data show some 330,000 clones, more than 70% seen once. Input material: PBMCs or T cells enriched from blood (not recorded which). The origin of the receptors is a man between 40 and 49 years old in a cohort exposed to, infected with or recovered from COVID-19 (not recorded which). CDR3s include the opening cysteine and the closing phenylalanine or tryptophan. A D gene is named only where the DNA matches it firmly. Rows give clone size only sometimes, using once, few, many, or a class for an expanded clone.

J	V	size	D	CDR3	DNA
TRBJ1-2	TRBV5-6	NA	NA	CASSREEGTYGYTF	TGTGCCAGCAGTAGGGAGGAGGGCACCTATGGCTACACCTTC
TRBJ2-5	TRBV2	NA	TRBD2	CASITSGMYQETQYF	TGTGCCAGCATTACTAGCGGCATGTACCAAGAGACCCAGTACTTC
TRBJ2-5	TRBV10-3	NA	NA	CAISDAGGQETQYF	TGTGCCATCAGTGATGCCGGGGGTCAAGAGACCCAGTACTTC
TRBJ1-1	TRBV6-5	NA	NA	CASSLGERNTEAFF	TGTGCCAGCAGTTTAGGGGAAAGGAACACTGAAGCTTTCTTT
TRBJ1-3	TRBV9	once	NA	CASQEGAPNSGNTIYF	TGTGCCAGCCAAGAAGGGGCACCGAACTCTGGAAACACCATATATTTT
TRBJ1-1	TRBV2	NA	NA	CASSVRWDLNTEAFF	TGTGCCAGCAGTGTAAGGTGGGACTTGAACACTGAAGCTTTCTTT
TRBJ2-4	TRBV5-4	few	NA	CASSQSSAKNIQYF	TGTGCCAGCAGCCAATCATCAGCCAAAAACATTCAGTACTTC
TRBJ2-5	TRBV5-1	NA	TRBD2	CASSEAGNQETQYF	TGCGCCAGCAGCGAAGCGGGGAACCAAGAGACCCAGTACTTC
TRBJ1-2	TRBV29-1	few	TRBD1	CSGSDRAYGYTF	TGCAGCGGATCGGACAGGGCCTATGGCTACACCTTC
TRBJ2-2	TRBV5-1	NA	TRBD2	CASSPLRAGGPGELFF	TGCGCCAGCAGCCCCCTTCGGGCGGGAGGGCCCGGGGAGCTGTTTTTT
TRBJ2-1	TRBV30	many	TRBD2	CAWSVGSSGSEQFF	TGTGCCTGGAGTGTAGGTAGTAGCGGGAGTGAGCAGTTCTTC
TRBJ1-1	TRBV15	NA	TRBD1	CATSRTGQGFTEAFF	TGTGCCACCAGCAGAACTGGACAGGGATTCACTGAAGCTTTCTTT
TRBJ2-1	TRBV5-1	NA	TRBD2	CASSLAGTSGDNEQFF	TGCGCCAGCAGCTTGGCCGGGACTAGCGGGGACAATGAGCAGTTCTTC
TRBJ2-3	TRBV11-2	NA	NA	CASSLAPSTDTQYF	TGTGCCAGCAGCTTAGCTCCCAGCACAGATACGCAGTATTTT
TRBJ2-1	TRBV6-5	NA	TRBD1	CASQGQVYNEQFF	TGTGCCAGCCAAGGACAGGTCTACAATGAGCAGTTCTTC
TRBJ2-7	TRBV19	NA	NA	CASSIGQGGTYEQYF	TGTGCCAGTAGTATAGGCCAGGGTGGGACCTACGAGCAGTACTTC
TRBJ2-5	TRBV5-1	NA	NA	CASSLGSGIETQYF	TGCGCCAGCAGCTTGGGGTCCGGGATTGAGACCCAGTACTTC
TRBJ2-1	TRBV21-1	NA	NA	CASSRYQGRIYNEQFF	TGTGCCAGCAGCAGGTACCAGGGGCGGATTTACAATGAGCAGTTCTTC
TRBJ2-7	TRBV5-1	NA	NA	CASSLDAGSYEQYF	TGCGCCAGCAGCTTGGACGCAGGCTCCTACGAGCAGTACTTC
TRBJ1-6	TRBV3-1/TRBV3-2	few	TRBD1	CASSPTGPSSYNSPLHF	TGTGCCAGCAGCCCGACAGGGCCAAGCTCCTATAATTCACCCCTCCACTTT
TRBJ2-2	TRBV2	NA	NA	CASTTGLTGELFF	TGTGCCAGCACCACAGGGTTAACCGGGGAGCTGTTTTTT
TRBJ1-6	TRBV27	NA	NA	CASSLLGTWGGNSPLHF	TGTGCCAGCAGTTTATTGGGGACATGGGGTGGTAATTCACCCCTCCACTTT
TRBJ2-4	TRBV3-1/TRBV3-2	NA	NA	CASSQGDWRAQYF	TGTGCCAGCAGCCAAGGGGACTGGAGGGCTCAGTACTTC
TRBJ2-3	TRBV6-2/TRBV6-3	once	NA	CASSGLKDTQYF	TGTGCCAGCAGTGGACTAAAAGATACGCAGTATTTT
TRBJ1-2	TRBV28	NA	TRBD1	CASSLPRDRGYGYTF	TGTGCCAGCAGTCTCCCCCGGGACAGGGGGTACGGCTACACCTTC
TRBJ2-2	TRBV15	NA	TRBD2	CATSTQPTSGRGDTGELFF	TGTGCCACCAGCACTCAGCCGACTAGCGGGAGAGGGGACACCGGGGAGCTGTTTTTT
TRBJ2-1	TRBV10-3	NA	TRBD2	CAISVSSGRPAEQFF	TGTGCCATCAGTGTGTCGAGCGGGAGGCCAGCGGAGCAGTTCTTC
TRBJ2-3	TRBV3-1/TRBV3-2	NA	TRBD1	CASSQRQGLMDTQYF	TGTGCCAGCAGCCAGCGACAGGGGTTGATGGATACGCAGTATTTT
TRBJ1-5	TRBV28	NA	TRBD1	CASSRGQAYINQPQHF	TGTGCCAGCAGCCGAGGACAGGCTTATATCAATCAGCCCCAGCATTTT
TRBJ2-1	TRBV4-1	NA	NA	CASSQEGSSYNEQFF	TGCGCCAGCAGCCAAGAGGGGAGCTCCTACAATGAGCAGTTCTTC
TRBJ2-7	TRBV28	NA	NA	CASSLAAKSSYEQYF	TGTGCCAGCAGTTTAGCGGCTAAGAGCTCCTACGAGCAGTACTTC
TRBJ2-1	TRBV19	NA	TRBD2	CASSKGLAGDNEQFF	TGTGCCAGTAGTAAAGGACTAGCGGGAGACAATGAGCAGTTCTTC
TRBJ2-5	TRBV28	once	TRBD1	CASGPTGQETQYF	TGTGCCAGCGGCCCGACAGGGCAAGAGACCCAGTACTTC
TRBJ2-1	TRBV5-4	NA	NA	CASSPTRENEQFF	TGTGCCAGCAGCCCCACTCGGGAGAATGAGCAGTTCTTC
TRBJ1-3	TRBV25-1	NA	NA	CASSEVGQGENTIYF	TGTGCCAGCAGTGAAGTCGGGCAGGGCGAAAACACCATATATTTT
TRBJ1-3	TRBV4-1	NA	NA	CASSSRGGSSGNTIYF	TGCGCCAGCAGCTCTAGGGGGGGTAGCTCTGGAAACACCATATATTTT
TRBJ1-3	TRBV4-1	once	NA	CASSQDLTGGRNTIYF	TGCGCCAGCAGCCAAGATTTGACAGGAGGTAGAAACACCATATATTTT
TRBJ2-7	TRBV28	NA	TRBD1	CASSLQQGIEQYF	TGTGCCAGCAGTTTACAACAGGGGATAGAGCAGTACTTC
TRBJ2-3	TRBV18	NA	NA	CASSSQGYLTDTQYF	TGTGCCAGCTCATCGCAGGGGTACCTCACAGATACGCAGTATTTT
TRBJ1-1	TRBV27	NA	NA	CASSLRTETNTEAFF	TGTGCCAGCAGTTTAAGGACAGAAACGAACACTGAAGCTTTCTTT
TRBJ1-1	TRBV18	NA	NA	CASSWGGTEAFF	TGTGCCAGCTCCTGGGGGGGCACTGAAGCTTTCTTT
TRBJ2-3	TRBV15	NA	NA	CATRVTTLTDTQYF	TGTGCCACCCGTGTTACTACCCTCACAGATACGCAGTATTTT
TRBJ1-1	TRBV6-5	NA	NA	CASSYSIGGQTEAFF	TGTGCCAGCAGTTACTCAATCGGGGGGCAAACTGAAGCTTTCTTT
TRBJ1-5	TRBV11-2	NA	NA	CASSLYGLSNQPQHF	TGTGCCAGCAGCTTATACGGACTGAGCAATCAGCCCCAGCATTTT
TRBJ2-2	TRBV30	few	NA	CAYSRTTGELFF	TGTGCCTACAGCCGTACGACCGGGGAGCTGTTTTTT
TRBJ1-6	TRBV30	NA	TRBD1	CAWRAGTGDSPLHF	TGTGCCTGGAGGGCCGGGACAGGGGATTCACCCCTCCACTTT
TRBJ1-2	TRBV27	NA	TRBD1	CASSLQGLYGYTF	TGTGCCAGCAGTCTACAGGGGCTCTATGGCTACACCTTC
TRBJ1-2	TRBV10-3	NA	NA	CAISPRQSANYGYTF	TGTGCCATCAGCCCCCGACAGTCTGCTAACTATGGCTACACCTTC
TRBJ2-2	TRBV5-1	NA	TRBD2	CASSLLTSGNTGELFF	TGCGCCAGCAGCTTACTGACTAGCGGAAACACCGGGGAGCTGTTTTTT
TRBJ2-1	TRBV19	NA	TRBD1	CASSIGGTGPRYEQFF	TGTGCCAGTAGTATAGGTGGGACAGGTCCTCGATATGAGCAGTTCTTC
TRBJ1-1	TRBV28	NA	NA	CASSLEHRNTEAFF	TGTGCCAGCAGTTTAGAGCACCGGAACACTGAAGCTTTCTTT
TRBJ2-7	TRBV3-1/TRBV3-2	NA	NA	CASSQAAGTFAYEQYF	TGTGCCAGCAGCCAAGCAGCGGGTACATTCGCCTACGAGCAGTACTTC
TRBJ2-1	TRBV5-1	NA	TRBD2	CASSLGSGDNEQFF	TGCGCCAGCAGCTTGGGAAGCGGGGACAATGAGCAGTTCTTC
TRBJ2-7	TRBV18	NA	TRBD1	CASSPRTGGTYEQYF	TGTGCCAGCTCACCCCGGACAGGGGGAACCTACGAGCAGTACTTC